The sequence of this T cell receptor (beta chain) was determined in a study of CD8 T cells in Susac syndrome. RNA amounts of 0.5 to 1 ug underwent reverse transcription with random hexamers. By means of immunoSEQ multiplex PCR, TCR beta CDR3 spanning 54 Vbeta and 13 Jbeta underwent amplification. A single record per CDR3 protein comes from TCRdb applying MiXCR to the immunoSEQ multiplex PCR reads. The repertoire holds approximately 190,000 distinct CDR3 sequences, approximately 95% seen once, with 0.095% to 0.12% in the top ten. TEMRA cells were FACS-enriched, and CD8+ and CD4+ T cells were isolated negatively. In its sample, this clonotype was seen once. The specimen sequenced was CD4+ T cells from PBMCs. This receptor was identified in a human donor in good health.

CDR3 nucleotides: TGTGCCAGCAGCCTAGACAGTGCCTACGAGCAGTACTTC. Its protein is CASSLDSAYEQYF. The genes are TRBV7-9 and TRBJ2-7, with D perhaps matching TRBD1 (5 bases). This CDR3 comprises 13 residues. V shed 5 bases and J shed 2 bases, with 10 bases lying between them. Germline V lookup: CDR1 SEHNR, CDR2 FQNEAQ (reference sequence).